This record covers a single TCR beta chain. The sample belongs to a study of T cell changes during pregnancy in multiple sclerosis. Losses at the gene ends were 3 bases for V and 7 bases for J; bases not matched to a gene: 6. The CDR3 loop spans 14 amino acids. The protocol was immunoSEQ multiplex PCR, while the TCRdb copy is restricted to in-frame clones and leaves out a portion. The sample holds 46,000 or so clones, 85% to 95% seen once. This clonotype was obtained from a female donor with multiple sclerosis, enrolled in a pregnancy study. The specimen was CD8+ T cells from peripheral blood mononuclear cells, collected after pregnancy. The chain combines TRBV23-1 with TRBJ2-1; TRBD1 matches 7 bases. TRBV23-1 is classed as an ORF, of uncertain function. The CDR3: CASSQGIQGNEQFF. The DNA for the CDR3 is TGCGCCAGCAGTCAGGGGATACAGGGGAATGAGCAGTTCTTC.